The 22 T cell receptor beta chains reported below all come from one sample, sequenced in a study of CD8 T cells in Susac syndrome. With random hexamers, reverse transcription was performed on roughly 0.5 to 1 ug of RNA. Using its own MiXCR run on the immunoSEQ multiplex PCR reads, TCRdb lists one record per CDR3 protein. Found here are about 130,000 distinct CDR3 sequences, roughly 94% of them singletons; the top ten hold around 0.12%. Input material: CD4+ T cells from PBMCs. These receptors were obtained from a human donor with multiple sclerosis.

This chain joins TRBV5-6 and TRBJ2-7, with unresolved D. This CDR3 comprises 12 residues. The germline gives CDR1 SGHDT, CDR2 YYEEEE. V was shortened by 3 bases and J by 6 bases, with 10 bases between the two germline ends. The CDR3 DNA reads as TGTGCCAGCAGCTCGGTGACGGGCGAGCAGTACTTC. Amino acid sequence: CASSSVTGEQYF.

In its sample, this clonotype was seen once. The chain has TRBV24-1 and TRBJ2-7; D uncertain. The germline CDR1 and CDR2 sequences are KGHDR and SFDVKD. The ends were cut back, 4 bases at V and 9 bases at J, with 12 bases in the middle. CDR3 length equals 12 residues. In DNA form, the CDR3 reads TGTGCCACCAGTGAAGTTTGGGCTGGGCAGTACTTC. Protein sequence: CATSEVWAGQYF.

The chain couples TRBV7-9 to TRBJ1-1; D gene unclear. Trimming took off 2 bases at V and 7 bases at J, with 8 bases between the two ends. CDR1 SEHNR and CDR2 FQNEAQ come from the germline V gene (reference sequence). This CDR3 spans 12 amino acids. The CDR3: CASSLRGSEAFF. CDR3 bases: TGTGCCAGCAGCTTAAGAGGGAGTGAAGCTTTCTTT.

The chain recombines TRBV18 with TRBJ1-6, with a weak D call TRBD1 (5 bases). With 3 bases removed from V and 7 bases from J, the gap between germline ends came to 10 bases. In germline, CDR1 is KGHSH, CDR2 LQKENI. This CDR3 has 14 residues. CDR3 in DNA: TGTGCCAGCTCACCCAGAGAGGGGAATTCACCCCTCCACTTT. It is translated as CASSPREGNSPLHF.

The V and J genes are TRBV23-1 and TRBJ1-1; D is unresolved. TRBV23-1 counts as an open reading frame of uncertain function. V dropped 0 bases and J dropped 0 bases, with 8 bases sitting between them. The CDR3 loop spans 15 amino acids. The CDR3 reads CASSQSRVMNTEAFF. CDR3 sequence (DNA): TGCGCCAGCAGTCAATCGCGGGTTATGAACACTGAAGCTTTCTTT.

The genes are TRBV20-1 and TRBJ1-2; no firm D call. Trimming stripped 2 bases from V and 0 bases from J, with 7 bases between. This CDR3 contains 13 residues. From germline, CDR1 is DFQATT and CDR2 SNEGSKA (reference sequence). CDR3 residues: CSARHRANYGYTF. The CDR3 DNA sequence: TGCAGTGCTAGACACAGAGCTAACTATGGCTACACCTTC.

Here the CDR3 reads CASSPKTGNYGYTF. The CDR3, as DNA: TGCGCCAGCAGCCCGAAGACAGGAAACTATGGCTACACCTTC. The chain has TRBV5-1 and TRBJ1-2, with a tentative D call TRBD1 (6 bases). From germline, CDR1 is SGHRS and CDR2 YFSETQ. Trimming removed 4 bases at V and 2 bases at J, with 12 bases between. The CDR3 has 14 residues.

This chain uses TRBV7-2 with TRBJ2-1, with TRBD1 as a possible D gene (6 bases). The CDR3 sequence is 16 residues long. The germline V and J ends were trimmed by 7 bases and 8 bases, with 24 bases remaining between them. The germline CDR1 and CDR2 sequences are SGHTA and FQGNSA. CDR3 DNA sequence: TGTGCCAGCAAAAACACAGGGCGAGGGTGGTTGGATGAGCAGTTCTTC. Translation gives CASKNTGRGWLDEQFF.

The V gene is TRBV6-2 or TRBV6-3, the J gene TRBJ1-1; 7 nucleotides align to TRBD1. V lost 5 bases and J lost 0; bases outside the gene matches: 9. Per germline, CDR1 MNHEY and CDR2 SVGEGT. The length of the CDR3 is 16 residues. Here the CDR3 DNA reads TGTGCCAGCAGTCCGACCAGGGGGTACATGAACACTGAAGCTTTCTTT. Translating it yields CASSPTRGYMNTEAFF.

This clonotype was found once. The chain carries TRBV4-2 and TRBJ2-1; 11 nucleotides agree with TRBD2. Per germline, CDR1 LGHNA and CDR2 YNFKEQ. This CDR3 is built from 17 residues. The V and J ends lost 3 bases and 3 bases, in that order; junction bases with no gene match: 7. The CDR3 DNA is TGTGCCAGCAGCCAGCTACCCGGGACTAGCGGCTACAATGAGCAGTTCTTC. Protein product: CASSQLPGTSGYNEQFF.

The chain combines TRBV7-6 with TRBJ1-3; D is ambiguous. Germline CDR1 reads SGHVS; CDR2 reads FNYEAQ. Trimming left V 6 bases short and J 0 bases short, with 12 bases between. This CDR3 is 15 amino acids long. Here the CDR3 DNA reads TGTGCCAGCAGAGTTGGACCGAGCTCTGGAAACACCATATATTTT. Translating gives CASRVGPSSGNTIYF.

The chain is built from TRBV7-2 and TRBJ1-1; the D gene is possibly TRBD1 (6 bases). Germline V lookup: CDR1 SGHTA, CDR2 FQGNSA. This CDR3 has 14 residues. The V and J ends lost 5 bases and 5 bases respectively, with 15 bases between them. CDR3 protein: CASSLLQGRTEAFF. The CDR3, as DNA: TGTGCCAGCAGCCTGTTACAGGGCAGGACTGAAGCTTTCTTT.

This clonotype appeared once. This chain connects TRBV7-2 to TRBJ2-7; tentatively, D is TRBD2 (6 bases). CDR1 and CDR2 from the germline V gene are SGHTA and FQGNSA. Trimming shortened V by 4 bases and J by 3 bases, and 25 bases separated the two germline ends. This CDR3 comprises 18 residues. The CDR3 DNA follows: TGTGCCAGCAGCTCCCTCCCTGGGACGGGAGCAAAGATCTACGAGCAGTACTTC. Residues: CASSSLPGTGAKIYEQYF.

The V call is TRBV19, the J call TRBJ1-4; 9 bases agree with TRBD1. V shed 6 bases and J 8 bases; nucleotides not matched to a gene: 19. From germline, CDR1 is LNHDA and CDR2 SQIVND (reference sequence). There are 18 residues in the CDR3. The CDR3 DNA sequence: TGTGCCAGTAGCATATCCCCCAGACTGGACAGGGGTATCGAAAAACTGTTTTTT. This codes for CASSISPRLDRGIEKLFF.

This rearrangement joins TRBV3-1 to TRBJ2-2; 9 bases fit TRBD2. The V gene end was trimmed by 4 bases and the J gene end by 0 bases; junction bases not matched to a gene: 3. CDR1 and CDR2 (germline): LGHDT, YNNKEL (reference sequence). This CDR3 contains 16 residues. As DNA, the CDR3 is TGTGCCAGCAGCCCGGCTAGCGGGACGAACACCGGGGAGCTGTTTTTT. It translates to CASSPASGTNTGELFF.

This clonotype came up once. The CDR3 loop is CASSSGGTRRNTEAFF. The CDR3 bases are TGTGCCAGCAGCTCCGGGGGGACCCGTCGGAACACTGAAGCTTTCTTT. This chain joins TRBV7-8 and TRBJ1-1, with D maybe TRBD1 (5 bases). CDR1 and CDR2 from the germline V gene are SGHVS and FQNEAQ. This CDR3 is built from 16 residues. Trimming left V 4 bases short and J 1 base short, with 16 bases between.

The V call is TRBV20-1, the J call TRBJ2-4, with 7 bases matching TRBD2. The length of the CDR3 is 15 residues. The junction had 9 bases not matched to a gene; V was cut back by 7 bases and J by 0 bases. Per the germline V gene, CDR1 is DFQATT and CDR2 is SNEGSKA (reference sequence). CDR3 amino acids: CSGGGGLIAKNIQYF. CDR3 DNA sequence: TGCAGTGGCGGCGGGGGACTAATAGCCAAAAACATTCAGTACTTC.

The chain has TRBV2 and TRBJ2-7; TRBD2 aligns across 9 bases. The germline V gene has CDR1 SNHLY and CDR2 FYNNEI. The CDR3 runs to 13 residues. V shed 8 bases and J 5 bases; nucleotides not matched to a gene: 7. CDR3 nucleotide sequence: TGTGCCAGCGTTTGGCTAGCGGGAAACGAGCAGTACTTC. Protein: CASVWLAGNEQYF.

A few counts support this clonotype. The chain employs TRBV6-1 and TRBJ2-6, with D tentatively TRBD1 or TRBD2 (5 bases each). Trimming pared 7 bases from V and 2 bases from J, leaving 12 bases between. The germline gives CDR1 MNHNS, CDR2 SASEGT. This CDR3 is 15 amino acids long. The CDR3 coding sequence is TGTGCCAGCACCCCCGAGGGGACTGGGGCCAACGTCCTGACTTTC. Translated: CASTPEGTGANVLTF.

The CDR3 sequence: CASSQPRETQYF. The CDR3 nucleotides are TGTGCCAGCAGTCAGCCCCGGGAGACCCAGTACTTC. J is TRBJ2-5 and V is TRBV6-6; D is unclear. Trimming shortened V by 5 bases and J by 5 bases, and 9 bases separated the two germline ends. The germline V gene encodes CDR1 MNHNY and CDR2 SVGAGI (reference sequence). CDR3 length: 12 amino acids.

This chain joins TRBV20-1 and TRBJ2-1, with TRBD2 matching 10 bases. Looked up from germline, CDR1 is DFQATT and CDR2 is SNEGSKA (reference sequence). The ends lost 1 base at V and 6 bases at J; junction bases unmatched: 15. This CDR3 is built from 18 residues. The DNA for the CDR3 is TGCAGTGCTAGAGCCCCAGGGGCTCTAGCGGGAGCATTCAATGAGCAGTTCTTC. It is translated as CSARAPGALAGAFNEQFF.

This chain joins TRBV30 and TRBJ1-1; D call uncertain. Trimming removed 6 bases from V and 0 bases from J, with 8 bases in between. This CDR3 region has 12 residues. Germline values: CDR1 GTSNPN, CDR2 SVGIG (reference sequence). CDR3 DNA sequence: TGTGCCTGCCTCGAGTTGAACACTGAAGCTTTCTTT. The encoded protein is CACLELNTEAFF. Filled out from reference TRBV30 and TRBJ1-1, the complete variable domain reads SQTIHQWPATLVQPVGSPLSLECTVEGTSNPNLYWYRQAAGRGLQLLFYSVGIGQISSEVPQNLSASRPQDRQFILSSKKLLLSDSGFYLCACLELNTEAFFGQGTRLTVV.